Following are 21 T cell receptor beta chains from one sample sequenced in a study of blood T cell repertoires in COVID-19. Clones were sequenced by immunoSEQ multiplex PCR, and TCRdb holds only the in-frame ones, with some missing. The sample includes nearly 95,000 clones, almost 90% seen only once; the top ten take around 1.5%. Material: peripheral blood. The receptors shown here come from a human donor with active COVID-19. The donor label of this sample is uncertain.

The V call is TRBV7-3, the J call TRBJ2-7; the D gene is possibly TRBD1 (6 bases). Looked up from germline, CDR1 is SGHTA and CDR2 is FQGTGA. V lost 1 base and J lost 6, with 13 bases in between. This CDR3 comprises 14 residues. The CDR3 sequence: CASSLNREAPEQYF. CDR3 nucleotide sequence: TGTGCCAGCAGCTTAAACAGGGAAGCCCCCGAGCAGTACTTC.

This clone was seen only a few times. This chain connects TRBV18 to TRBJ1-2; 9 bases match TRBD1. The CDR3 runs to 13 residues. With V trimmed by 4 bases and J by 6 bases, 3 bases remained unmatched. CDR1 is KGHSH, CDR2 LQKENI, per germline. CDR3 coding DNA: TGTGCCAGCTCACACGACAGGGGGAATGGCTACACCTTC. Translated: CASSHDRGNGYTF.

The chain recombines TRBV11-2 with TRBJ2-7; TRBD2 aligns across 7 bases. Trimming cost V 5 bases and J 5 bases; bases outside gene matches: 0. The CDR3 is 11 residues long. Germline V CDR1 and CDR2: SGHAT, FQNNGV. The CDR3 reads CASSAGDEQYF. In DNA form, the CDR3 reads TGTGCCAGCAGCGCGGGAGACGAGCAGTACTTC.

The chain carries TRBV4-2 and TRBJ2-4; 9 nucleotides agree with TRBD2. The CDR3 runs 20 residues. Germline V gene sequence: CDR1 LGHNA, CDR2 YNFKEQ. J was trimmed by 0 bases and V by 0 bases; bases with no gene match: 12. This chain's CDR3 is CASSQDPGLAGRLAKNIQYF. In nucleotides, the CDR3 is TGTGCCAGCAGCCAAGATCCGGGCCTAGCGGGGCGCCTAGCCAAAAACATTCAGTACTTC.

V is TRBV5-4 and J is TRBJ2-1, with TRBD2 as a possible D gene (5 bases). The CDR3 has 13 amino acids. Germline V CDR1 and CDR2: SGHNT, YYREEE (reference sequence). V gave up 0 bases and J gave up 6 bases, with 7 bases separating them. CDR3 region: CASSLGLANEQFF. The CDR3 region has the DNA TGTGCCAGCAGCTTGGGGCTAGCCAATGAGCAGTTCTTC.

The chain is built from TRBV5-1 and TRBJ1-1, with TRBD1 as a possible D gene (6 bases). The germline CDR1 and CDR2 sequences are SGHRS and YFSETQ. This CDR3 spans 12 amino acids. The V gene lost 7 bases and the J gene lost 7 bases, with 14 bases spanning the gap. This CDR3 is CASLSRRGEAFF. CDR3 bases: TGCGCCAGCCTCAGCCGCAGGGGTGAAGCTTTCTTT.

For the CDR3, the DNA is TGTGCCAGCAGCATAGACAGCTACAATCAGCCCCAGCATTTT. Protein: CASSIDSYNQPQHF. The chain employs TRBV6-2 or TRBV6-3 and TRBJ1-5; D perhaps matches TRBD1 (5 bases). Germline values: CDR1 MNHEY, CDR2 SVGEGT. CDR3 length: 14 residues. The V and J ends lost 6 bases and 3 bases respectively, with 12 bases between them.

This clone has more than one count but fewer than ten. The chain links TRBV19 to TRBJ2-7; D is uncertain. The CDR3 runs to 13 residues. Germline V gives CDR1 LNHDA, CDR2 SQIVND (reference sequence). Trimming shortened V by 5 bases and J by 0 bases, and 8 bases separated the two germline ends. CDR3 in DNA: TGTGCCAGTAGTCCGGTAAGCTCCTACGAGCAGTACTTC. Protein sequence: CASSPVSSYEQYF.

As concerns this clone: At the DNA level, this CDR3 is encoded by other sequences in the same sample as well. The chain is built from TRBV6-2 or TRBV6-3 and TRBJ2-5, with 7 bases fitting TRBD2. V was clipped by 2 bases and J by 5 bases; unmatched bases: 2. Germline loops: CDR1 MNHEY, CDR2 SVGEGT. The CDR3 extends over 13 amino acids. DNA of the CDR3: TGTGCCAGCAGTTACCGAGCGGGGGAGACCCAGTACTTC. This encodes CASSYRAGETQYF.

In its sample, this clone was seen once. The chain employs TRBV5-1 and TRBJ2-7, with D perhaps TRBD1 (5 bases). Between the trimmed V and J ends, which lost 4 bases and 4 bases, there was a span of 18 bases. Germline CDR1 and CDR2: SGHRS and YFSETQ. There are 15 residues in the CDR3. DNA for the CDR3: TGCGCCAGCAGCCAGGGTGGCGCCTGGGGTTACGAGCAGTACTTC. It is translated as CASSQGGAWGYEQYF.

The J gene is TRBJ1-4, the V gene TRBV18; TRBD1 aligns across 7 bases. The CDR3 is 14 residues long. Unmatched junction bases numbered 7, after V lost 6 bases and J lost 6 bases. Germline lookup yields CDR1 KGHSH and CDR2 LQKENI. The DNA of the CDR3 is TGTGCCAGCTCTAACCGACAGGGAGATGAAAAACTGTTTTTT. Amino acid sequence: CASSNRQGDEKLFF.

The chain links TRBV7-9 to TRBJ1-1; D is possibly TRBD1 (6 bases). V was trimmed by 6 bases and J by 4 bases, leaving 15 bases between them. CDR1 and CDR2 from the germline V gene are SEHNR and FQNEAQ (reference sequence). The CDR3 is 14 residues long. CDR3 amino acids: CASRFTQQGTEAFF. For the CDR3, the DNA is TGTGCCAGCAGATTTACGCAACAGGGCACTGAAGCTTTCTTT.

The chain links TRBV5-1 to TRBJ2-7, with no clear D. The CDR3 extends over 13 amino acids. The germline gives CDR1 SGHRS, CDR2 YFSETQ. The V end was cut by 1 base, the J end by 4 bases, with 9 bases between. This chain's CDR3 is CASSLRVGYEQYF. Written as DNA, the CDR3 is TGCGCCAGCAGCTTGCGGGTTGGTTACGAGCAGTACTTC.

The chain has TRBV5-1 and TRBJ1-2, with D perhaps matching TRBD1 (6 bases). CDR1 SGHRS and CDR2 YFSETQ come from the germline V gene. With 0 bases removed from V and 5 bases from J, the gap between germline ends came to 17 bases. This CDR3 region has 16 residues. The CDR3 coding sequence is TGCGCCAGCAGCTTGGCCGAGGGCAGGGGCCCTTATGGCTACACCTTC. Its protein product is CASSLAEGRGPYGYTF.

This clone was seen a single time. The chain joins TRBV10-3 to TRBJ1-3, with D uncertain. The V and J ends lost 6 bases and 3 bases respectively, with 18 bases between them. Per the germline V gene, CDR1 is ENHRY and CDR2 is SYGVKD. CDR3 length equals 16 residues. The CDR3 loop reads CAIRKAGELLGNTIYF. In DNA form, the CDR3 reads TGTGCCATCAGAAAAGCCGGGGAGTTACTTGGAAACACCATATATTTT.

A single count supports this clone. The rearrangement links TRBV5-6 to TRBJ1-4; the match to TRBD1 covers 8 bases. With 1 base clipped from V and 8 bases from J, the junction kept 4 bases outside the gene matches. Germline CDR1 is SGHDT and CDR2 is YYEEEE. CDR3 length equals 14 residues. DNA for the CDR3: TGTGCCAGCAGCTTGCGACAGGGGCGGGAAAAACTGTTTTTT. Its protein is CASSLRQGREKLFF.

J is TRBJ1-5 and V is TRBV6-5, with 11 bases that match TRBD1. J lost 6 bases, V lost 5 bases, and 6 bases had no gene match. Germline V lookup: CDR1 MNHEY, CDR2 SVGAGI. This CDR3 is 15 amino acids long. The DNA for the CDR3 is TGTGCCAGCAGTATAGGACAGGGGGCTAGTCAGCCCCAGCATTTT. As protein: CASSIGQGASQPQHF.

The chain recombines TRBV6-5 with TRBJ1-2, with a weak D call TRBD1 (6 bases). The germline gives CDR1 MNHEY, CDR2 SVGAGI. The CDR3 runs 13 residues. Trimming cost V 6 bases and J 2 bases, with 10 bases left between them. Here the CDR3 DNA reads TGTGCCAGCAGACAGGGATCCAACTATGGCTACACCTTC. This encodes CASRQGSNYGYTF.

This rearrangement joins TRBV6-5 to TRBJ2-2; no clear D. This CDR3 region has 12 residues. V was clipped by 8 bases and J by 6 bases, with 10 bases between them. Germline CDR1 and CDR2: MNHEY and SVGAGI. The CDR3 region is CASGLSPGELFF. DNA of the CDR3: TGTGCCAGCGGTTTGAGTCCCGGGGAGCTGTTTTTT.

The V call is TRBV15, the J call TRBJ1-4; a weak D match, TRBD1 (5 bases). The germline V and J ends were trimmed by 0 bases and 3 bases, with 8 bases remaining between them. Germline V lookup: CDR1 LNHNV, CDR2 YYDKDF (reference sequence). The CDR3 has 15 residues. The CDR3 sequence: CATSRDRGSNEKLFF. CDR3 in DNA: TGTGCCACCAGCAGAGATAGGGGATCTAATGAAAAACTGTTTTTT.

This chain links TRBV18 with TRBJ1-1, with D maybe TRBD1 (6 bases). The CDR3 is 13 amino acids. CDR1 and CDR2 (germline): KGHSH, LQKENI. V was clipped by 5 bases and J by 4 bases, with 11 bases between them. The CDR3 sequence is CASSSSRGTEAFF. In DNA, the CDR3 is TGTGCCAGCTCATCCTCCAGGGGCACTGAAGCTTTCTTT.